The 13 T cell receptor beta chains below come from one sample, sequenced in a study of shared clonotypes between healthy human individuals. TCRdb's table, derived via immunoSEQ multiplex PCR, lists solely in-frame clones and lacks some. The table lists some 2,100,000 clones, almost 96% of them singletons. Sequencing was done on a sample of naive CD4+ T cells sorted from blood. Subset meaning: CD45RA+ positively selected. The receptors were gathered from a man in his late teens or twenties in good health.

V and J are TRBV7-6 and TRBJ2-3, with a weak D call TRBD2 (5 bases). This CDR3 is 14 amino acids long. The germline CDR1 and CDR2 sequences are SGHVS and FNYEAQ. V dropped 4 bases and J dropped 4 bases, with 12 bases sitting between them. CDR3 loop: CASSSEGLADTQYF. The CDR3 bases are TGTGCCAGCAGCTCAGAGGGTTTAGCAGATACGCAGTATTTT.

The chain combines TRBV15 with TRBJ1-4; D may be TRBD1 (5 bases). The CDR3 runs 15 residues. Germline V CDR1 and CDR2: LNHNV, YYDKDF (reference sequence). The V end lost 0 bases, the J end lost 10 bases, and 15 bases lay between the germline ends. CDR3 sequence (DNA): TGTGCCACCAGCAGAGATAGGGCAGGGCCCGGAAAACTGTTTTTT. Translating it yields CATSRDRAGPGKLFF.

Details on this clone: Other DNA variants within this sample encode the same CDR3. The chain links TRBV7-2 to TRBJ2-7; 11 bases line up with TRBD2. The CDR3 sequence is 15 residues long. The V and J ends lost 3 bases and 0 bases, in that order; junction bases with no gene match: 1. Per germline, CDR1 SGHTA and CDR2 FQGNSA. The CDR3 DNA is TGTGCCAGCAGCTTGGGACTAGCGGACTCCTACGAGCAGTACTTC. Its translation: CASSLGLADSYEQYF.

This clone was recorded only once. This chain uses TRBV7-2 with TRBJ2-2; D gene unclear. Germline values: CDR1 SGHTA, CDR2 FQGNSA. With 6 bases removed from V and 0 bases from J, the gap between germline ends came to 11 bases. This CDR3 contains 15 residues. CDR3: CASRPRTSNTGELFF. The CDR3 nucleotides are TGTGCCAGCAGACCAAGGACGTCGAACACCGGGGAGCTGTTTTTT.

The CDR3 DNA reads as TGTGCCAGCACTTTGCAGGGGAACACTGAAGCTTTCTTT. This codes for CASTLQGNTEAFF. This chain links TRBV28 with TRBJ1-1; TRBD1 is a possible D gene (5 bases). This CDR3 is built from 13 residues. The germline V gene has CDR1 MDHEN and CDR2 SYDVKM. Trimming removed 7 bases from V and 1 base from J, with 10 bases in between.

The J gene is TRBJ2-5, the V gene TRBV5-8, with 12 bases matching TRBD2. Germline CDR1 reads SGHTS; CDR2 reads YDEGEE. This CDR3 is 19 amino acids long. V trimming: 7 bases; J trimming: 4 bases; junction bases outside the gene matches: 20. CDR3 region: CASPRLSSGGAPLVETQYF. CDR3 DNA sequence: TGTGCCAGCCCCCGCCTCTCTAGCGGGGGGGCTCCTTTGGTAGAGACCCAGTACTTC.

CDR3 DNA: TGCGCCAGCAGTGAGTCGGCGGGGTACAATGAGCAGTTCTTC. This encodes CASSESAGYNEQFF. This chain links TRBV10-1 with TRBJ2-1, with a weak D call TRBD2 (6 bases). Germline V gives CDR1 WNHNN, CDR2 SYGVQD (reference sequence). The CDR3 consists of 14 residues. V lost 0 bases to trimming and J lost 4 bases, with 7 bases between them.

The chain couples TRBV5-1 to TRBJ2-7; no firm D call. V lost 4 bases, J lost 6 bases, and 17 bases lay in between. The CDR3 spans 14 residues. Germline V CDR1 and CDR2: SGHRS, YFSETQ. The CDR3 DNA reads TGCGCCAGCAGCCCTGGCAGACTGAGGACCGAGCAGTACTTC. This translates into CASSPGRLRTEQYF.

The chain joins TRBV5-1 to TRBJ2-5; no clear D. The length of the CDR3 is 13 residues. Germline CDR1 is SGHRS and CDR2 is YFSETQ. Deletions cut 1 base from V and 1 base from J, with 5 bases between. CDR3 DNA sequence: TGCGCCAGCAGCTTGATCCCCCAAGAGACCCAGTACTTC. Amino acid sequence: CASSLIPQETQYF.

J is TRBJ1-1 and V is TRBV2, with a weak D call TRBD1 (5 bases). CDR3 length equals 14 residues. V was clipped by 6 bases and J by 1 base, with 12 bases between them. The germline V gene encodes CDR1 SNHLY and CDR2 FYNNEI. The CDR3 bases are TGTGCCAGCAGCCGGGGAGGGGCGAACACTGAAGCTTTCTTT. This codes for CASSRGGANTEAFF.

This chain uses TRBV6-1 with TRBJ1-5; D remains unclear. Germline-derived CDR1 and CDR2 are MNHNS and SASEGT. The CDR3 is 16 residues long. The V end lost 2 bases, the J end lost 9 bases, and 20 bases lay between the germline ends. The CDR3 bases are TGTGCCAGCAGTGAATATTCCGCCCGTACCATCTCGCCCCAGCATTTT. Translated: CASSEYSARTISPQHF.

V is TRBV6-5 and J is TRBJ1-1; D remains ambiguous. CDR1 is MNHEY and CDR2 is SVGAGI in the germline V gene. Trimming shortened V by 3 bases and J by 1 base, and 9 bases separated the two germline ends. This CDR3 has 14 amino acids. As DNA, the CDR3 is TGTGCCAGCAGTTATCGGGGATCGAACACTGAAGCTTTCTTT. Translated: CASSYRGSNTEAFF.

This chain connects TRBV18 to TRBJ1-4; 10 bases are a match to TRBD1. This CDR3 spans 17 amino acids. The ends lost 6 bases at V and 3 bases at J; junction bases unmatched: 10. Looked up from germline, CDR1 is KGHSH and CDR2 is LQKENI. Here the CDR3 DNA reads TGTGCCAGCTCCCCTGGGAGACAGGGGGCCCCTAATGAAAAACTGTTTTTT. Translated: CASSPGRQGAPNEKLFF. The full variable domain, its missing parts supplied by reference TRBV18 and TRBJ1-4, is NAGVMQNPRHLVRRRGQEARLRCSPMKGHSHVYWYRQLPEEGLKFMVYLQKENIIDESGMPKERFSAEFPKEGPSILRIQQVVRGDSAAYFCASSPGRQGAPNEKLFFGSGTQLSVL.